A selection of T cell receptor beta chains follows, all from one sample in a study of beta chain features in type 1 diabetes. Using immunoSEQ multiplex PCR, the repertoire was profiled, and TCRdb retains in-frame clones only, with some absent. There are 300,000 to 400,000 clones in the sample; around 9.7% occur only once, and around 1% lies in the top ten. The sequenced material came from central memory CD4+ T cells from blood. The receptor set was obtained from a man younger than 40 with type 1 diabetes. Both conserved end residues are part of each CDR3. A D gene is named only where the DNA matches it firmly. Some rows mark clone size as missing; the rest say once, few, many or name a class of expanded clone.

clone_size j_call v_call d_call cdr3_aa cdr3_nt
few TRBJ2-5 TRBV5-1 TRBD1 CASRSTGGQETQYF TGCGCCAGCAGGTCTACAGGGGGACAAGAGACCCAGTACTTC
few TRBJ1-1 TRBV5-6 . CASSGITGLSTEAFF TGTGCCAGCAGCGGAATAACGGGACTGAGCACTGAAGCTTTCTTT
. TRBJ2-7 TRBV30 . CAWGRDYEQYF TGTGCCTGGGGCCGGGACTACGAGCAGTACTTC
. TRBJ2-7 TRBV7-2 TRBD2 CASSLDGGGTYEQYF TGTGCCAGCAGCTTAGACGGCGGGGGGACCTACGAGCAGTACTTC
. TRBJ2-3 TRBV6-1 . CASRWGRGQGDTQYF TGTGCCAGCAGATGGGGGAGGGGGCAGGGAGATACGCAGTATTTT
few TRBJ2-2 TRBV27 . CASSLWANTGELFF TGTGCCAGCAGTTTATGGGCGAACACCGGGGAGCTGTTTTTT
few TRBJ2-1 TRBV19 . CASRVAESTYNEQFF TGTGCCAGTAGGGTAGCGGAGTCTACCTACAATGAGCAGTTCTTC
few TRBJ1-2 TRBV10-3 TRBD1 CAIRPLLGQETNYGYTF TGTGCCATCAGACCACTACTGGGACAGGAGACTAACTATGGCTACACCTTC
. TRBJ2-1 TRBV6-6 . CASRPSSATYNEQFF TGTGCCAGCAGACCCTCCTCGGCAACATACAATGAGCAGTTCTTC
many TRBJ2-2 TRBV7-2 TRBD1 CASSFRGQGELFF TGTGCCAGCAGCTTCAGGGGGCAAGGGGAGCTGTTTTTT
. TRBJ1-3 TRBV30 . CAWSDSWTGNTIYF TGTGCCTGGAGTGATTCCTGGACTGGAAACACCATATATTTT
few TRBJ2-7 TRBV18 TRBD1 CASSPATGGGDEQYF TGTGCCAGCTCACCGGCGACAGGGGGGGGAGACGAGCAGTACTTC
few TRBJ2-5 TRBV28 TRBD2 CASSQSGAAQYF TGTGCCAGCAGTCAGAGCGGGGCGGCCCAGTACTTC
many TRBJ1-5 TRBV19 . CASSIDQSNQPQHF TGTGCCAGTAGTATCGATCAGTCCAATCAGCCCCAGCATTTT
. TRBJ2-6 TRBV19 . CATRASRSGANVLTF TGTGCCACCCGAGCCTCCCGATCTGGGGCCAACGTCCTGACTTTC
few TRBJ1-6 TRBV9 . CASSAPFREASPLHF TGTGCCAGCAGCGCGCCTTTCCGGGAGGCTTCACCCCTCCACTTT
. TRBJ1-6 TRBV9 . CASSVGTGSINSPLHF TGTGCCAGCAGCGTAGGTACAGGGAGTATTAATTCACCCCTCCACTTT
few TRBJ2-7 TRBV7-2 . CASSLTGTGEQYF TGTGCCAGCAGCCTGACCGGGACGGGGGAGCAGTACTTC
few TRBJ1-6 TRBV4-3 . CASSQARGSYNSPLHF TGCGCCAGCAGCCAGGCCCGGGGCTCCTATAATTCACCCCTCCACTTT
. TRBJ1-2 TRBV30 TRBD1 CASQRDSYGYTF TGTGCCTCCCAGAGGGACAGCTATGGCTACACCTTC
few TRBJ1-2 TRBV30 . CAWSPGQSYGYTF TGTGCCTGGAGTCCCGGACAGTCCTATGGCTACACCTTC
. TRBJ2-1 TRBV6-6 . CASSYRVSSYNEQFF TGTGCCAGCAGCTACAGGGTTAGCTCCTACAATGAGCAGTTCTTC
few TRBJ2-5 TRBV6-1 TRBD2 CASSDGISSGGGETQYF TGTGCCAGCAGTGATGGTATCTCTAGCGGGGGCGGGGAGACCCAGTACTTC
. TRBJ1-6 TRBV9 . CASKGSAEGSSPLHF TGTGCCAGCAAGGGGTCGGCAGAAGGCAGTTCACCCCTCCACTTT
many TRBJ1-5 TRBV9 TRBD1 CASSAPGQVNQPQHF TGTGCCAGCAGCGCCCCGGGACAGGTAAATCAGCCCCAGCATTTT
. TRBJ1-1 TRBV29-1 . CSVVTGSGTFF TGCAGCGTTGTCACAGGGTCCGGGACTTTCTTT
. TRBJ2-5 TRBV4-1 TRBD1 CASSQDSARGRETQYF TGCGCCAGCAGCCAAGACAGCGCGAGGGGGCGAGAGACCCAGTACTTC
. TRBJ2-2 TRBV7-2 . CASSALRGTGELFF TGTGCCAGCAGCGCACTCAGGGGCACCGGGGAGCTGTTTTTT
. TRBJ1-2 TRBV18 . CASSPSYLNYGYTF TGTGCCAGCTCCCCTTCGTACCTAAACTATGGCTACACCTTC
. TRBJ1-4 TRBV7-9 . CASSLGSSTNEKLFF TGTGCCAGCAGCCTAGGGAGCTCAACTAATGAAAAACTGTTTTTT
. TRBJ2-2 TRBV19 . CASSMQTGELFF TGTGCCAGTAGTATGCAGACCGGGGAGCTGTTTTTT
few TRBJ2-7 TRBV7-2 . CASSLGTSPSTLYEQYF TGTGCCAGCAGCTTAGGAACGAGCCCCTCTACTCTCTACGAGCAGTACTTC
many TRBJ1-3 TRBV7-9 . CASSSPGVVGNTIYF TGTGCCAGCAGCTCACCGGGAGTGGTAGGAAACACCATATATTTT
few TRBJ2-7 TRBV6-6 . CASSYSQESSYEQYF TGTGCCAGCAGTTACTCGCAGGAAAGCTCCTACGAGCAGTACTTC
few TRBJ2-5 TRBV7-9 . CASSLAIGTQYF TGTGCCAGCAGCTTAGCGATCGGGACCCAGTACTTC
. TRBJ1-5 TRBV6-6 . CASSARANRPQHF TGTGCCAGCAGCGCTAGGGCCAATCGGCCCCAGCATTTT
many TRBJ2-4 TRBV15 . CATSLMKDIQYF TGTGCCACCAGCTTGATGAAGGACATTCAGTACTTC
once TRBJ2-1 TRBV29-1 TRBD2 CSVGSGGPYNEQFF TGCAGCGTTGGGTCGGGGGGGCCCTACAATGAGCAGTTCTTC
few TRBJ1-1 TRBV11-2 . CASSLRAVDTEAFF TGTGCCAGCAGCTTACGGGCGGTAGACACTGAAGCTTTCTTT
. TRBJ2-2 TRBV30 . CAWRPGNTGELFF TGTGCCTGGAGACCAGGGAACACCGGGGAGCTGTTTTTT
few TRBJ2-3 TRBV19 TRBD2 CASSTRTSGEPDTQYF TGTGCCAGTAGCACCCGGACTAGCGGGGAACCAGATACGCAGTATTTT
. TRBJ1-5 TRBV6-5 TRBD1 CASRPLQGSDQPQHF TGTGCCAGCAGGCCCTTACAGGGGAGCGATCAGCCCCAGCATTTT
. TRBJ2-5 TRBV1 . CTSSQDLARTETQYF TGCACCAGCAGCCAAGATCTGGCCCGCACCGAGACCCAGTACTTC
. TRBJ1-3 TRBV7-2 . CASSRRRSAGNTIYF TGTGCCAGCAGCCGACGCAGGTCGGCCGGAAACACCATATATTTT
. TRBJ2-3 TRBV5-6 TRBD2 CASSLLAGSTDTQYF TGTGCCAGCAGCCTACTAGCGGGAAGCACAGATACGCAGTATTTT
few TRBJ2-1 TRBV11-3 TRBD2 CASSPTSGGNNEQFF TGTGCCAGCAGCCCGACTAGCGGGGGCAACAATGAGCAGTTCTTC
few TRBJ2-1 TRBV20-1 . CSARWGVEQFF TGCAGTGCTAGATGGGGAGTCGAGCAGTTCTTC
. TRBJ2-3 TRBV28 . CASNRPGQGTDTQYF TGTGCCAGCAACCGTCCGGGTCAGGGCACAGATACGCAGTATTTT
. TRBJ1-6 TRBV6-5 TRBD1 CASRLTGANNSPLHF TGTGCCAGCAGGTTGACAGGGGCCAATAATTCACCCCTCCACTTT
. TRBJ1-3 TRBV6-5 TRBD1 CASTRQGTSGNTIYF TGTGCCAGCACCCGACAGGGGACCTCTGGAAACACCATATATTTT
once TRBJ1-2 TRBV7-9 . CASSAGGGFNYGYTF TGTGCCAGCAGCGCCGGCGGGGGTTTTAACTATGGCTACACCTTC
few TRBJ1-5 TRBV4-1 TRBD1 CASSQEGQSNQPQHF TGCGCCAGCAGCCAAGAGGGACAGAGCAATCAGCCCCAGCATTTT
. TRBJ2-3 TRBV28 TRBD1 CASSPRTGFSTDTQYF TGTGCCAGCAGTCCCAGGACAGGGTTCAGTACAGATACGCAGTATTTT
. TRBJ2-1 TRBV7-2 . CASSLAASANNEQFF TGTGCCAGCAGCTTAGCGGCTAGCGCAAACAATGAGCAGTTCTTC
. TRBJ2-7 TRBV7-2 . CASSLRQRRDEQYF TGTGCCAGCAGCTTACGACAGCGCAGAGACGAGCAGTACTTC
. TRBJ2-1 TRBV6-6 TRBD2 CASNVAGGSYNEQFF TGTGCCAGCAATGTAGCGGGGGGGTCATACAATGAGCAGTTCTTC
few TRBJ2-1 TRBV4-3 . CASRTLKRDEQFF TGCGCCAGCAGGACTTTAAAGAGGGATGAGCAGTTCTTC
. TRBJ1-6 TRBV29-1 TRBD1 CSVTVGTGGNSPLHF TGCAGCGTCACTGTAGGGACAGGGGGGAATTCACCCCTCCACTTT
. TRBJ2-3 TRBV15 . CATSRGTVNTDTQYF TGTGCCACCAGCAGAGGGACGGTAAACACAGATACGCAGTATTTT